The clone carrying this T cell receptor (beta chain) is a singleton in its sample. This specimen comes from a study of blood T cell repertoires in COVID-19. Study-wide context: Acute-phase and convalescent COVID-19 samples originated in the United States, Italy and Spain. PBMCs, B-cell-depleted T cells, or T cells were the source of the cDNA or gDNA that made up the material.

The CDR3 loop spans 13 amino acids. From germline, CDR1 is MNHEY and CDR2 SVGAGI. Trimming stripped 0 bases from V and 12 bases from J, with 11 bases between. Authors' data handling: Amplification of reference gene primers was used by the study to estimate nucleated cell counts. The table came from immunoSEQ multiplex PCR; TCRdb's copy has only in-frame clones and leaves some out. That table is the source of V, J and clone size, and D and trimming were worked out from the DNA. The sample has roughly 200,000 clones; 84% are singletons. The receptor's source is a human donor in a cohort sampled during active COVID-19. This chain uses TRBV6-5 with TRBJ1-4; D uncertain. Sequences were obtained from peripheral blood. This CDR3 reads CASSYSQMTELFF. The CDR3, as DNA: TGTGCCAGCAGTTACTCACAAATGACTGAACTGTTTTTT.